This paragraph covers one T cell receptor (beta chain) sequence. Its antigen is unknown. This sample stems from a study of blood T cells in healthy people across ages. Findings and limits, study-wide: Unsorted PBMCs ruled out conclusive naive versus antigen-experienced comparison. Strong correlation linked observed beta diversity and percent naive T cells.

Germline assignment: CDR1 MGHRA and CDR2 YSYEKL. Unmatched junction bases numbered 9, after V lost 4 bases and J lost 7 bases. This CDR3 has 16 amino acids. Donors each provided roughly 10 milliliters of peripheral blood. The total RNA that was extracted per sample amounted to at least 5.5 micrograms. PCR was performed a second time for about 7 to 12 cycles using a sample-barcoded 5' primer and a J-beta primer mix. TCRdb re-derived calls from the 5' RACE reads in MiXCR, one entry per CDR3 protein. In the table there are roughly 1.6 million distinct CDR3 sequences, about 32% of which are singletons. V usage is TRBV4-1 and J usage is TRBJ2-1; 11 bases are a match to TRBD2. This TCR was recovered from a woman aged 25 to 39 in good health. Sequencing was performed on blood. The CDR3 protein is CASSRMLAGGQNEQFF. CDR3 sequence (DNA): TGCGCCAGCAGCCGCATGTTAGCGGGGGGGCAAAATGAGCAGTTCTTC.